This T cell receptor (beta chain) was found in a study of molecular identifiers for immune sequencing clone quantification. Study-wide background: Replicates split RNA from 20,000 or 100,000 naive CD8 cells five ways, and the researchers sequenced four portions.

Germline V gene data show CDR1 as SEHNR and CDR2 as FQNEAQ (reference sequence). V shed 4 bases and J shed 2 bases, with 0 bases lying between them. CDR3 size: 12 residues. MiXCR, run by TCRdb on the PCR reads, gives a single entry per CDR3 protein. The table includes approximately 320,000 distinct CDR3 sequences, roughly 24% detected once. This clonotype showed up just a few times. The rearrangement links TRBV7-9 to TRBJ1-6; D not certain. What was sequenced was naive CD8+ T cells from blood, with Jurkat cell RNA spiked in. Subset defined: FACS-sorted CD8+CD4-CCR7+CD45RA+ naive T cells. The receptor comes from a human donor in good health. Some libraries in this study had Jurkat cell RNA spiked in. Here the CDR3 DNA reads TGTGCCAGCAGCTCCTATAATTCACCCCTCCACTTT. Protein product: CASSSYNSPLHF.